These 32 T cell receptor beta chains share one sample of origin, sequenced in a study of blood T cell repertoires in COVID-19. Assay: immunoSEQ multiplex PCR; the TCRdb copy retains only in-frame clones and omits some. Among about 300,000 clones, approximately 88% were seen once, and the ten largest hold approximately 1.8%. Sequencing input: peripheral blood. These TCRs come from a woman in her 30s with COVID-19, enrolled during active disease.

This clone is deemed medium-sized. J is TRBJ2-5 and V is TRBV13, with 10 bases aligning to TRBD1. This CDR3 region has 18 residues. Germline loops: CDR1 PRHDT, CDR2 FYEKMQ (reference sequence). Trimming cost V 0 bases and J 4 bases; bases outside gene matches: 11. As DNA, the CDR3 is TGTGCCAGCAGCTTAGGAGGGAGTGACAGGGGGCTCGGAGAGACCCAGTACTTC. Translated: CASSLGGSDRGLGETQYF.

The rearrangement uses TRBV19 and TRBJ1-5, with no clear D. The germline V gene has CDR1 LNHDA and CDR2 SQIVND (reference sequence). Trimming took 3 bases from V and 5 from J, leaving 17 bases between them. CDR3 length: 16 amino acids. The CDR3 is CASSIALRRDYQPQHF. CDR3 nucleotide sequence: TGTGCCAGTAGTATTGCGCTTAGGAGAGACTATCAGCCCCAGCATTTT.

DNA of the CDR3: TGTGCCAGCAGTGAATCTGGACGGGAAAATCAGCCCCAGCATTTT. Its translation: CASSESGRENQPQHF. The rearrangement uses TRBV25-1 and TRBJ1-5, with D unclear. The V gene lost 1 base and the J gene lost 4 bases, with 11 bases spanning the gap. There are 15 residues in the CDR3. The germline V gene encodes CDR1 MGHDK and CDR2 SYGVNS.

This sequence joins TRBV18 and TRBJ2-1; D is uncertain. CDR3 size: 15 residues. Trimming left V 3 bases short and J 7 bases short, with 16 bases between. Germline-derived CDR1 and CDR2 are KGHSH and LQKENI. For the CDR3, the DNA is TGTGCCAGCTCACCTCCGTACCCGAAGAGGAATGAGCAGTTCTTC. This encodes CASSPPYPKRNEQFF.

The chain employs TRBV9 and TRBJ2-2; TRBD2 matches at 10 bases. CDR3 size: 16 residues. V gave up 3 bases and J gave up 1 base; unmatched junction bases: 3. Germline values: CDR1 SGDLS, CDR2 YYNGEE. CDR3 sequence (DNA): TGTGCCAGCAGCGGAAGCGGGGGGGTGAACACCGGGGAGCTGTTTTTT. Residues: CASSGSGGVNTGELFF.

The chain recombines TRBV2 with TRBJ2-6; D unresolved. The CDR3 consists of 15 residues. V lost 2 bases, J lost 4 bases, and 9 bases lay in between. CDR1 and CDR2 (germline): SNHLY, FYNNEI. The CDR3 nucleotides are TGTGCCAGCAGTGAAATTTTGTCGGGGGCCAACGTCCTGACTTTC. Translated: CASSEILSGANVLTF.

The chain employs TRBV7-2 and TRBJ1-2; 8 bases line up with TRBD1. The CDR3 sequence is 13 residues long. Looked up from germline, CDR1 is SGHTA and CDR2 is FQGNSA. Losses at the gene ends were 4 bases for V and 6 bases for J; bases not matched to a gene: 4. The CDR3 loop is CASSSTGGDGYTF. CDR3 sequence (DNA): TGTGCCAGCAGCTCTACAGGGGGTGATGGCTACACCTTC.

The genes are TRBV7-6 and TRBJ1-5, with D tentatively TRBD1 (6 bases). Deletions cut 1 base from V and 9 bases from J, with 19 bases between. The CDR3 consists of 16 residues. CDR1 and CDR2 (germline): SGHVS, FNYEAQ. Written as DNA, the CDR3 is TGTGCCAGCAGCTTAGGGAACGGGGGGCCGGGTGCGCCCCAGCATTTT. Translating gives CASSLGNGGPGAPQHF.

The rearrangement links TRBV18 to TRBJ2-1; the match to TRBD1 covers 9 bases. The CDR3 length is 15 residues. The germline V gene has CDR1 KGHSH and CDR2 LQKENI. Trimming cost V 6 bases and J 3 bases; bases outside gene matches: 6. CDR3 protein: CASSRGQGDYNEQFF. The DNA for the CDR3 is TGTGCCAGCTCGAGGGGACAGGGAGACTACAATGAGCAGTTCTTC.

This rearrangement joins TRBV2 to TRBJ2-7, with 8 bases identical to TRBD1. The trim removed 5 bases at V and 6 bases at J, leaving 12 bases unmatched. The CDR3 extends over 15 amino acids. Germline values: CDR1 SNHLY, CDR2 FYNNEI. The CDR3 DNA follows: TGTGCCAGCAGTAAAATGGCAGGGGGCTTGAGCGAGCAGTACGTC. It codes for CASSKMAGGLSEQYV.

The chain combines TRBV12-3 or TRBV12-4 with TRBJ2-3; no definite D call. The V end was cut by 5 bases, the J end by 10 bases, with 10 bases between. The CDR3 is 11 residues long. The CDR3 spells CASSPRWAQYF. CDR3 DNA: TGTGCCAGCAGTCCGCGGTGGGCGCAGTATTTT.

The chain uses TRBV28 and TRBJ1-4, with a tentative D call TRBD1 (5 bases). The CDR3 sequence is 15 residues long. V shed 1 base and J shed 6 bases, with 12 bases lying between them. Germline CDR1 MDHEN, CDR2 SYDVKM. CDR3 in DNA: TGTGCCAGCAGTTTATCCCCGGGGGTGCATGAAAAACTGTTTTTT. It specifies CASSLSPGVHEKLFF.

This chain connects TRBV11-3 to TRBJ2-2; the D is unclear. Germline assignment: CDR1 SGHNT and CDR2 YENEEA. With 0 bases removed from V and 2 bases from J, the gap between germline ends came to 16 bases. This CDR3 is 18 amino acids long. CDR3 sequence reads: CASSLDFWHLNNTGELFF. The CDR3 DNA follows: TGTGCCAGCAGCTTAGATTTTTGGCACCTCAATAACACCGGGGAGCTGTTTTTT.

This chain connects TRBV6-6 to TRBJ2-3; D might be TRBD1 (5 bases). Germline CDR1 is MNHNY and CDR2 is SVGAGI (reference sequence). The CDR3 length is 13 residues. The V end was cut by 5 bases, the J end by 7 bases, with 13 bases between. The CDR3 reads CASSRETENTQYF. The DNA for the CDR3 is TGTGCCAGCAGTCGAGAGACAGAGAATACGCAGTATTTT.

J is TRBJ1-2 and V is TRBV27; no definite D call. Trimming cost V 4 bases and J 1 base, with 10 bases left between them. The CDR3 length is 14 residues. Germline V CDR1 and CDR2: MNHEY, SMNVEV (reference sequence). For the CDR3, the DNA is TGTGCCAGCAGTTCCATACGGGATAACTATGGCTACACCTTC. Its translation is CASSSIRDNYGYTF.

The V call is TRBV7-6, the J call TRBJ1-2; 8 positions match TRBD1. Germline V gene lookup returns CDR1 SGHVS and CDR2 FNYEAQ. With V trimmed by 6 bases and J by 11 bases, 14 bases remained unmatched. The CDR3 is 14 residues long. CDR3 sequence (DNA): TGTGCCAGCAGGCCATTGGGACAGGCAATAGGTTACACCTTC. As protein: CASRPLGQAIGYTF.

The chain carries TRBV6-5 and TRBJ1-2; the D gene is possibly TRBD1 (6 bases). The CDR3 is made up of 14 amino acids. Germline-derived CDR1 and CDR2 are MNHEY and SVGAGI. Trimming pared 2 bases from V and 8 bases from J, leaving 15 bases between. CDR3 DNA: TGTGCCAGCAGTTACGGGCAGGGGTCGGAAGGCTACACCTTC. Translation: CASSYGQGSEGYTF.

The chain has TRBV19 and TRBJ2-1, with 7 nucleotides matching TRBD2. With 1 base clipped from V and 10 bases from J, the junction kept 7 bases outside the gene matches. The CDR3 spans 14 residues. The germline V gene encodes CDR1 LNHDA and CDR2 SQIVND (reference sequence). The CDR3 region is CASSIGGGPLEQFF. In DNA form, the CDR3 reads TGTGCCAGTAGTATAGGGGGGGGACCCCTAGAGCAGTTCTTC.

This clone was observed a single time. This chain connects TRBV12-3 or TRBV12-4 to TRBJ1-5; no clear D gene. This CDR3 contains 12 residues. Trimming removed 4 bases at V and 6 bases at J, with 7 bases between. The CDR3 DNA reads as TGTGCCAGCAGTTCTATATCTCAGCCCCAGCATTTT. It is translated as CASSSISQPQHF.

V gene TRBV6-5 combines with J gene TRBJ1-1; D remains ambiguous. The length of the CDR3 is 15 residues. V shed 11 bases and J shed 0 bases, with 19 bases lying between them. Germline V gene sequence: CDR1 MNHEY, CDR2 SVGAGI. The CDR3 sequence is CAASRYGGMNTEAFF. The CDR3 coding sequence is TGTGCCGCTAGCCGGTACGGTGGGATGAACACTGAAGCTTTCTTT.

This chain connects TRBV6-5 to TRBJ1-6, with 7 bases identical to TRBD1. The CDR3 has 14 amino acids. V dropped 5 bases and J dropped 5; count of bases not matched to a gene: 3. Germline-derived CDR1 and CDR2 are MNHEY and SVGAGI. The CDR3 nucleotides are TGTGCCAGCAGTCCCGGACAGGATAATTCACCCCTCCACTTT. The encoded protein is CASSPGQDNSPLHF.

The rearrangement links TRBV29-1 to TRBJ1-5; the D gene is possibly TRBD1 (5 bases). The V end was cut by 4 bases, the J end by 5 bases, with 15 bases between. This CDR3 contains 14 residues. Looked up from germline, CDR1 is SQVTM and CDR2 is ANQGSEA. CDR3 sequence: CSVGGERLDQPQHF. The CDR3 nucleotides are TGCAGCGTTGGGGGGGAAAGGCTTGATCAGCCCCAGCATTTT. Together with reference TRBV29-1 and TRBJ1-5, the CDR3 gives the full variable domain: SAVISQKPSRDICQRGTSLTIQCQVDSQVTMMFWYRQQPGQSLTLIATANQGSEATYESGFVIDKFPISRPNLTFSTLTVSNMSPEDSSIYLCSVGGERLDQPQHFGDGTRLSIL.

The CDR3 spells CASSEALLAQSSNQPQHF. Here the CDR3 DNA reads TGTGCCAGCAGTGAAGCGCTTTTGGCACAAAGTAGCAATCAGCCCCAGCATTTT. The rearrangement joins TRBV2 to TRBJ1-5; D unclear. Trimming removed 0 bases from V and 0 bases from J, with 15 bases in between. The CDR3 is 18 residues long. The germline V gene encodes CDR1 SNHLY and CDR2 FYNNEI.

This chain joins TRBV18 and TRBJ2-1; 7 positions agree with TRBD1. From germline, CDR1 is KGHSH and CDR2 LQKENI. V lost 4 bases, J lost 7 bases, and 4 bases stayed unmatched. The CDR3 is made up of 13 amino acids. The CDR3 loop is CASSQGAPNEQFF. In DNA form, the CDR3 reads TGTGCCAGCTCACAGGGGGCGCCTAATGAGCAGTTCTTC.

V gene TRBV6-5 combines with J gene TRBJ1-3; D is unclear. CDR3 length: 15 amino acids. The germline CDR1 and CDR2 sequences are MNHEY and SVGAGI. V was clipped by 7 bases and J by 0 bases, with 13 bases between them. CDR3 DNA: TGTGCCAGCATAGGACTTAGGTCCTCTGGAAACACCATATATTTT. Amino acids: CASIGLRSSGNTIYF.

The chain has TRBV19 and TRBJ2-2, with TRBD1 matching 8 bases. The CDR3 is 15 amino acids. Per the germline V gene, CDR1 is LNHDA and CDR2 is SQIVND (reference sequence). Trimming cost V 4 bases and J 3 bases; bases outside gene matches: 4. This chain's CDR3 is CASSTQGVDTGELFF. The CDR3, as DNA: TGTGCCAGTAGTACACAGGGGGTGGACACCGGGGAGCTGTTTTTT.

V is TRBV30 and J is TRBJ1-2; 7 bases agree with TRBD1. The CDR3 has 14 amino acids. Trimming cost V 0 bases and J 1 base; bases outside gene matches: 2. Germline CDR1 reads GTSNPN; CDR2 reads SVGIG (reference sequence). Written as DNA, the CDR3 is TGTGCCTGGAGTGTATGGGACAGTAACTATGGCTACACCTTC. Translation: CAWSVWDSNYGYTF.

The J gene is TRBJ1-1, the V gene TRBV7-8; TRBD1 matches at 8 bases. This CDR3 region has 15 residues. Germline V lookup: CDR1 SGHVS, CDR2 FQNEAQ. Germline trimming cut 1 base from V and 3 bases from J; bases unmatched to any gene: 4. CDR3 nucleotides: TGTGCCAGCAGCTTAGAGCAGGGGGCGGACACTGAAGCTTTCTTT. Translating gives CASSLEQGADTEAFF.

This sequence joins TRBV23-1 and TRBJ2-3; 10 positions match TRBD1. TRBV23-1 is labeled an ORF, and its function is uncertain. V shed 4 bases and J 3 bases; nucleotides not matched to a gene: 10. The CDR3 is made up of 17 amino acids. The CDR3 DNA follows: TGCGCCAGCAGTCCATCTACCCGGACAGGGGGTACAGATACGCAGTATTTT. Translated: CASSPSTRTGGTDTQYF.

The CDR3 region is CASSLNYPLTDTQYF. CDR3 in DNA: TGCGCCAGCAGCTTGAACTACCCCCTTACAGATACGCAGTATTTT. The genes are TRBV5-1 and TRBJ2-3; D not resolved. From germline, CDR1 is SGHRS and CDR2 YFSETQ. CDR3 length: 15 residues. Trimming stripped 1 base from V and 3 bases from J, with 12 bases between.

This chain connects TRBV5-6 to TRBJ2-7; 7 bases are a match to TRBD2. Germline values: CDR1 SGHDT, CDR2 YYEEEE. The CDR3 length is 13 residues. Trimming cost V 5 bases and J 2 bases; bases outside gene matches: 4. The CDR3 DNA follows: TGTGCCAGCAGTCTAAGCGGGGCCTACGAGCAGTACTTC. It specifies CASSLSGAYEQYF.

For the CDR3, the DNA is TGTGCCAGCAGCTTAGGACTCGGCAATGAGCAGTTCTTC. As protein: CASSLGLGNEQFF. This chain connects TRBV11-2 to TRBJ2-1; D is undetermined. The V end lost 1 base, the J end lost 6 bases, and 7 bases lay between the germline ends. Germline CDR1 is SGHAT and CDR2 is FQNNGV. The CDR3 extends over 13 amino acids.